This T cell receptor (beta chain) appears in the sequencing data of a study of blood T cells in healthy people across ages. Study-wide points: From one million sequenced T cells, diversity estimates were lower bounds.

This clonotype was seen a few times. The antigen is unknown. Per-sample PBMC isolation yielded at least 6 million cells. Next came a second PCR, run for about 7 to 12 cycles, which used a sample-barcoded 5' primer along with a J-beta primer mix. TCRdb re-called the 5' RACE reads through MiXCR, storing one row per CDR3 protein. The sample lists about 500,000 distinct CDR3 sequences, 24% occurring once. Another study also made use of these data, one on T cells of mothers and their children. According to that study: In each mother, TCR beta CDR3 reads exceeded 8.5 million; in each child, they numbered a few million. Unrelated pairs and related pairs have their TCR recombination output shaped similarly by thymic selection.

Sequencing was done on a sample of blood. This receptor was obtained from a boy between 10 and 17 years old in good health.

The CDR3 region has the DNA TGTGCCACCAGTGATTTGGACAGGGGGCTGGGCACAGATACGCAGTATTTT. Amino acid sequence: CATSDLDRGLGTDTQYF. V usage is TRBV24-1 and J usage is TRBJ2-3, with TRBD1 identical over 10 bases. The CDR3 spans 17 residues. The V gene end was trimmed by 0 bases and the J gene end by 1 base; junction bases not matched to a gene: 3. Looked up from germline, CDR1 is KGHDR and CDR2 is SFDVKD.